The TCR beta chain under discussion was sequenced for a study of control samples from healthy donors and cancer patients. This clone was counted a few times. Measured with immunoSEQ multiplex PCR; TCRdb has only the in-frame clones, and not every one. The sample comprises about 160,000 clones, roughly 89% of which are singletons, and more than 10% rests with the top ten. The TCR sequence derives from a man aged 30 to 45 in good health. Sequencing used blood.

The CDR3 DNA reads as TGTGCCAGCAGCTTATATCCCCGGGGGCAGCCCCAGCATTTT. Protein: CASSLYPRGQPQHF. The V gene is TRBV7-3, the J gene TRBJ1-5; the D gene is possibly TRBD1 (5 bases). The CDR3 is 14 residues long. The germline V gene has CDR1 SGHTA and CDR2 FQGTGA. The V gene lost 2 bases and the J gene lost 7 bases, with 12 bases spanning the gap.